The present TCR beta chain was sequenced within a study of blood T cell repertoires in COVID-19. The length of the CDR3 is 16 residues. Germline lookup yields CDR1 SGHDN and CDR2 FVKESK. Trimming removed 2 bases from V and 2 bases from J, with 14 bases in between. The protocol was immunoSEQ multiplex PCR, while the TCRdb copy is restricted to in-frame clones and leaves out a portion. The sample lists 490,000 or so clones; roughly 88% were seen once. The sample was PBMCs or T cells enriched from blood (not recorded which). The chain joins TRBV14 to TRBJ2-3; weak D call: TRBD2 (5 bases). The TCR was taken from a woman aged 35 to 49 who had recovered from COVID-19. The CDR3 spells CASSQRRLANTDTQYF. As DNA, the CDR3 is TGTGCCAGCAGCCAACGCCGCCTAGCCAACACAGATACGCAGTATTTT.